This TCR beta chain came from a study of T cells after yellow fever vaccination. TCR cDNA, made by 5'RACE template switching, carried an added universal primer site and UMIs. TCRdb independently ran MiXCR on the 5' RACE reads; one entry per CDR3 protein. Of almost 600,000 distinct CDR3 sequences in the sample, roughly 14% were seen once. The sample holds many counts of this clonotype. The length of the CDR3 is 13 residues. CDR1 is MNHEY, CDR2 SMNVEV, per germline (reference sequence). V was pared by 4 bases and J by 5 bases, with 9 bases between. This specimen was PBMCs, taken on the day of the yellow fever booster vaccination. The chain employs TRBV27 and TRBJ2-1; D is possibly TRBD2 (6 bases). The origin of this receptor is a man aged 25-45 years who received the YFV17D yellow fever vaccine. The CDR3: CASSSRGDNEQFF. The CDR3 DNA sequence: TGTGCCAGCAGTTCCCGCGGGGACAATGAGCAGTTCTTC.